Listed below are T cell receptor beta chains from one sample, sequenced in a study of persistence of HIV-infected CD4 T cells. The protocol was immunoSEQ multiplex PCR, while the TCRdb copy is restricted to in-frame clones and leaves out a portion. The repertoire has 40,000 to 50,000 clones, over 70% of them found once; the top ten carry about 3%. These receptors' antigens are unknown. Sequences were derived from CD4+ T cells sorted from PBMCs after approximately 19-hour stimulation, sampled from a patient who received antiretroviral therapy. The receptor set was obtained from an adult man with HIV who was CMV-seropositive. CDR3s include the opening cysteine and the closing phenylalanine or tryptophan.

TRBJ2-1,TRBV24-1,CATSDPGVVDEQFF
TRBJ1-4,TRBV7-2,CASSSGGLSNEKLFF
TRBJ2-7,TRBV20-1,CSASQSSGSRIFYEQYF
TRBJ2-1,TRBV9,CASSPTGTGVYNEQFF
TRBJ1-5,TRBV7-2,CASSREEGNQPQHF
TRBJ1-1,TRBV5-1,CASSSYSGQNTEAFF
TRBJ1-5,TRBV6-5,CASRPTDLSNQPQHF
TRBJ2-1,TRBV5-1,CASRDGTISYNEQFF
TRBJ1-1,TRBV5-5,CASSPRTGMNTEAFF
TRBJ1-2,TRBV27,CASSLQGDYGYTF
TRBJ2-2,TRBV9,CASRGLAGGPNTGELFF
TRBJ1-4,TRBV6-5,CASSRAGEKLFF
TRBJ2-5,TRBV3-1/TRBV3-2,CASSPIAGGLETQYF
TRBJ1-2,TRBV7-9,CASSLKGWGYTF
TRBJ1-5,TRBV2,CASSKQGSNQPQHF
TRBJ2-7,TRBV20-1,CSASWAGPTFSEQYF
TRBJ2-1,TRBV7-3,CASSPYVRVHNEQFF
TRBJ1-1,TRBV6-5,CASRSQPTEAFF
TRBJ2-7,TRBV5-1,CASSLLGSSSYEQYF
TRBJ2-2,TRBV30,CAWSVETYTGELFF
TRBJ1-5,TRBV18,CASSDGQVSNQPQHF
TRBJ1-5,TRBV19,CASSRDRKQPQHF
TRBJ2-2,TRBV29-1,CSVEGRQGAGTGELFF
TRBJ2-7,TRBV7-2,CASSRNGRGDEQYF
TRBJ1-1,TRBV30,CAWSDPWFTTNTEAFF
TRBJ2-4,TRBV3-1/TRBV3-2,CASSQESVDGKNIQYF
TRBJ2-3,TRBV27,CASSLGSLAGSTDTQYF
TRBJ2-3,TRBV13,CASSLRTGGATDTQYF
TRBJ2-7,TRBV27,CASSRTGVAREQYF
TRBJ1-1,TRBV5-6,CASSLVLTEAFF
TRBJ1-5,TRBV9,CASSERGGGNQPQHF
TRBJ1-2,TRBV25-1,CASSPSTAANYGYTF
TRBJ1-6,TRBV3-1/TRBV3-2,CASSQGPYNSPLHF
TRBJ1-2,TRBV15,CATSILDEDYGYTF
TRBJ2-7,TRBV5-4,CASSLKGLVNPYEQYF
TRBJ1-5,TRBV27,CASSPTTGTRQHF
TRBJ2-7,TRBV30,CAWSGGRGYEQYF
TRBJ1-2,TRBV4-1,CASSQDFRGNYGYTF
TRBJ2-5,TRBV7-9,CASSLTAGVQETQYF
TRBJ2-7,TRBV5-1,CASSTSGGSYEQYF
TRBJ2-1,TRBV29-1,CSGVRASGTIYNEQFF
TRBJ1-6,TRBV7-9,CASSSSTGVNSPLHF
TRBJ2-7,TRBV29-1,CSVEQSPNYEQYF
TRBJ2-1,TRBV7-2,CASSLGGGYNEQFF
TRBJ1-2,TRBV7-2,CASSPGTGSIYGYTF
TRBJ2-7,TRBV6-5,CASYRDRAAYEQYF
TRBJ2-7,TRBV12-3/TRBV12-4,CASSLKGAYEQYF
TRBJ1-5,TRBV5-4,CASSRDRGQGQPQHF
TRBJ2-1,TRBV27,CASRRTGAAEQFF
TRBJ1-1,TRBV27,CASSSRLTGTSEAFF
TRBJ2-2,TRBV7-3,CASSLQRGTGELFF
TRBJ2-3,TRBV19,CATGTTGTDTQYF
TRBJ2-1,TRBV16,CASSQSGSSGSRSSYNEQFF
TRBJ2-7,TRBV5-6,CASSLAQGGQYF
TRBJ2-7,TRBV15,CATSRVGQGAKAAPYEQYF
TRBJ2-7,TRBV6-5,CASSYGSRGGEQYF
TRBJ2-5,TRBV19,CASSKGWGETQYF
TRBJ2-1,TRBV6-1,CASSEAGVDEQFF
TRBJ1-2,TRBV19,CASSIAGYGYTF